Each of the 17 T cell receptor beta chains below was sequenced from the same sample in a study of CD8 T cells in Susac syndrome. With random hexamers, reverse transcription was performed on 0.5 to 1 ug of RNA. One entry per CDR3 protein results from TCRdb running MiXCR on the immunoSEQ multiplex PCR reads. The repertoire has some 110,000 distinct CDR3 sequences, about 93% of them found once; the top ten carry more than 0.25%. Sequencing was performed on CD8+ T cells from PBMCs. The receptors were gathered from a human donor with Susac syndrome.

Points on this clonotype: A read error may produce the germline difference seen at one junction end. V gene TRBV4-3 combines with J gene TRBJ2-7, with TRBD1 matching over 10 bases. This CDR3 spans 14 amino acids. The germline CDR1 and CDR2 sequences are LGHNA and YSLEER. CDR3: CASSPGTGAYEQYF. DNA for the CDR3: TGTGCCAGCAGCCCCGGGACAGGGGCCTACGAGCAGTACTTC.

J is TRBJ2-5 and V is TRBV5-4, with D possibly matching TRBD1 (6 bases). This CDR3 has 14 amino acids. CDR1 SGHNT and CDR2 YYREEE come from the germline V gene (reference sequence). The V end lost 7 bases, the J end lost 3 bases, and 16 bases lay between the germline ends. The CDR3 spells CASSDSDSEETQYF. CDR3 nucleotide sequence: TGTGCCAGCTCGGACAGTGACAGCGAAGAGACCCAGTACTTC.

The chain carries TRBV7-9 and TRBJ2-7; D is possibly TRBD1 or TRBD2 (5 bases each). Germline V CDR1 and CDR2: SEHNR, FQNEAQ (reference sequence). The CDR3 is made up of 15 amino acids. V was trimmed by 4 bases and J by 7 bases, leaving 20 bases between them. Here the CDR3 reads CASSYSGTLIGEQYF. The CDR3 bases are TGTGCCAGCAGCTACTCCGGGACCCTAATCGGGGAGCAGTACTTC.

V is TRBV12-5 and J is TRBJ2-5, with D perhaps given as TRBD1 or TRBD2 (5 bases each). Per the germline V gene, CDR1 is LGHNT and CDR2 is FRNRAP. The CDR3 runs 15 residues. The germline V and J ends were trimmed by 0 bases and 5 bases, with 13 bases remaining between them. The chain's CDR3 is CASGLVLRGEETQYF. CDR3 sequence (DNA): TGTGCTAGTGGTTTGGTACTGAGGGGAGAGGAGACCCAGTACTTC.

The chain uses TRBV5-6 and TRBJ2-4, with D possibly TRBD1 on 5 matching bases. V gave up 0 bases and J gave up 7 bases, with 11 bases separating them. There are 14 residues in the CDR3. Germline CDR1 SGHDT, CDR2 YYEEEE. Here the CDR3 reads CASSLVDSRNIQYF. The CDR3, as DNA: TGTGCCAGCAGCTTGGTCGACAGTAGGAACATTCAGTACTTC.

The V gene is TRBV19, the J gene TRBJ1-4; D is perhaps TRBD1 (5 bases). This CDR3 is built from 12 residues. The germline V gene encodes CDR1 LNHDA and CDR2 SQIVND (reference sequence). The germline V and J ends were trimmed by 5 bases and 10 bases, with 11 bases remaining between them. The CDR3 DNA follows: TGTGCCAGTAGTCAGGGAGACGGAAAACTGTTTTTT. Protein sequence: CASSQGDGKLFF.

V gene TRBV12-3 or TRBV12-4 combines with J gene TRBJ2-7, with TRBD1 as a possible D gene (5 bases). The CDR3 extends over 14 amino acids. Trimming cost V 6 bases and J 5 bases, with 17 bases left between them. CDR3 loop: CASSYLQGANEQYF. In DNA form, the CDR3 reads TGTGCCAGCAGCTACCTTCAGGGTGCGAACGAGCAGTACTTC.

V gene TRBV24-1 combines with J gene TRBJ2-5; D is uncertain. Germline V gene data show CDR1 as KGHDR and CDR2 as SFDVKD. The CDR3 runs to 13 residues. V lost 2 bases and J lost 3, with 6 bases in between. CDR3 amino acids: CATSDSLEETQYF. The CDR3 DNA reads TGTGCCACCAGTGATTCCCTGGAAGAGACCCAGTACTTC.

The genes are TRBV3-1 and TRBJ2-7; no definite D call. V dropped 4 bases and J dropped 3 bases, with 10 bases sitting between them. Germline-derived CDR1 and CDR2 are LGHDT and YNNKEL (reference sequence). The CDR3 spans 13 residues. The CDR3 bases are TGTGCCAGCAGCCTTGGTGCGTTCTACGAGCAGTACTTC. This encodes CASSLGAFYEQYF.

The V call is TRBV4-3, the J call TRBJ2-7; TRBD1 matches at 7 bases. Unmatched junction bases numbered 7, after V lost 3 bases and J lost 2 bases. The CDR3 consists of 15 residues. Germline lookup yields CDR1 LGHNA and CDR2 YSLEER. The CDR3 loop is CASSQVRDRAYEQYF. The CDR3 nucleotides read TGCGCCAGCAGCCAGGTCCGGGACAGAGCCTACGAGCAGTACTTC.

The chain couples TRBV4-3 to TRBJ1-2, with D possibly TRBD1 on 5 matching bases. Germline CDR1 LGHNA, CDR2 YSLEER. This CDR3 contains 16 residues. V was cut by 1 base and J by 8 bases, with 20 bases left in between. DNA of the CDR3: TGCGCCAGCAGCCAAGGGCTACAGGCCACCTACGGGGGCTACACCTTC. This sequence encodes CASSQGLQATYGGYTF.

Of note for this clonotype: A read error may produce the germline difference seen at one junction end. The chain employs TRBV7-7 and TRBJ2-5; 10 bases match TRBD1. The CDR3 loop spans 15 amino acids. CDR1 is SSHAT and CDR2 is FNYEAQ in the germline V gene (reference sequence). The CDR3 region is CASSPRDRGDETQYF. CDR3 nucleotide sequence: TGTGCTAGCAGCCCCCGGGACAGGGGAGACGAGACCCAGTACTTC.

The chain is built from TRBV19 and TRBJ1-1; the D is unclear. There are 14 residues in the CDR3. From germline, CDR1 is LNHDA and CDR2 SQIVND (reference sequence). With 3 bases removed from V and 5 bases from J, the gap between germline ends came to 13 bases. CDR3 nucleotides: TGTGCCAGTAGTATTTCGCCCACGGGTACTGAAGCTTTCTTT. Translation gives CASSISPTGTEAFF. The full variable domain, with the rest looked up from reference TRBV19 and TRBJ1-1, is DGGITQSPKYLFRKEGQNVTLSCEQNLNHDAMYWYRQDPGQGLRLIYYSQIVNDFQKGDIAEGYSVSREKKESFPLTVTSAQKNPTAFYLCASSISPTGTEAFFGQGTRLTVV.

This chain joins TRBV29-1 and TRBJ2-1, with D possibly matching TRBD2 (6 bases). Germline CDR1 SQVTM, CDR2 ANQGSEA. The V gene lost 3 bases and the J gene lost 8 bases, with 20 bases spanning the gap. The CDR3 has 15 amino acids. The CDR3 here is CSVDQSRDLRDEQFF. The DNA of the CDR3 is TGCAGCGTTGACCAATCCAGGGACTTAAGGGATGAGCAGTTCTTC.

The chain couples TRBV7-9 to TRBJ2-1; 10 positions agree with TRBD1. Germline V gives CDR1 SEHNR, CDR2 FQNEAQ (reference sequence). The CDR3 contains 16 residues. V gave up 5 bases and J gave up 5 bases; unmatched junction bases: 9. For the CDR3, the DNA is TGTGCCAGCAGCCCTTTGGGACAGGGGTCTAACAATGAGCAGTTCTTC. It encodes CASSPLGQGSNNEQFF.

The J gene is TRBJ1-2, the V gene TRBV7-9; 7 bases align to TRBD1. CDR1 and CDR2 from the germline V gene are SEHNR and FQNEAQ (reference sequence). This CDR3 has 13 residues. With 5 bases clipped from V and 5 bases from J, the junction kept 5 bases outside the gene matches. CDR3 nucleotides: TGTGCCAGCAGCCCAGGGGGACGTTATGGCTACACCTTC. It yields the protein CASSPGGRYGYTF.

The rearrangement uses TRBV29-1 and TRBJ1-2; D call uncertain. The CDR3 loop spans 8 amino acids. V was shortened by 3 bases and J by 7 bases, with 0 bases between the two germline ends. Germline V gives CDR1 SQVTM, CDR2 ANQGSEA. CDR3 loop: CSVDGYTF. The DNA for the CDR3 is TGCAGCGTTGATGGCTACACCTTC.